This TCR beta chain stems from a study of cytomegalovirus exposure and HLA in healthy donors (TCRdb year 2017). For the wider study: According to an earlier analysis of 587 of the donors, 150 million to 200 million T cells yielded roughly 110 million unique TCR beta sequences and about 280 Gb of sequence data. Class I and class II HLA loci were covered by the typing at four-digit resolution. An early release that covered roughly 600 HLA-typed donors contained approximately 300 gigabases of sequencing data and roughly 84 million unique TCR sequences. Four to six DR-DQ haplotypes were handled as single units for association and clustering, since linkage in the cohort was strong. To decide whether each TCR beta V gene segment behaved as functional or pseudogenic, an earlier analysis of fewer than 750 of the donors relied on high-throughput TCR beta sequencing. Rather than using new phenotypic data, the later analysis identified candidate immune exposures from TCR beta sequences and from how often those sequences occurred across donors. Alongside the repertoire data, information on donor age, sex, ethnicity and CMV serostatus was compiled. Every discovery cohort repertoire had been produced on one sequencing platform. In addition to the first cohort of 666 subjects, a separate validation cohort of approximately 130 different subjects was used. The aim of the study was to test whether cataloging public T cell receptors could identify signatures of past pathogen exposure. In a later genetic analysis, genome-wide SNP genotypes for about 55% of the roughly 700 donors were used, and that subset was treated as a discovery cohort. To predict cytomegalovirus infection status, the study brought together high-throughput TCR immunosequencing, statistical association of individual TCRs with disease status, and machine learning. On average, roughly 240,000 unique TCR beta nucleotide sequences were sequenced per donor among 300 to 500 genotyped donors of the cohort, with about 17% of those sequences being non-productive. The number of typed donors differed by locus: about 629-640 for A, B, C, DRB1 and DQB1; 500 to 550 for DQA1; fewer than 610 for DPA1; and some 470 for DPB1. The study used immunosequencing to profile the T cell repertoires of approximately 630 subjects and linked those repertoires to cytomegalovirus serostatus. The genetic ancestry cluster associated with self-reported Caucasian donors included about four fifths of the 300 to 400 genotyped donors. A later analysis re-examined previously published TCR beta repertoires from around 670 donors and added high-resolution HLA genotyping to investigate patterns of TCR occurrence.

The cohort consisted of some 730 healthy bone marrow donors. At the time of sampling, all cohort members were nominally healthy, though unrecorded immune exposures were likely present. The donor was CMV seropositive and belonged to the group of about 290 seropositive cohort members. Every donor gave a peripheral blood sample, and the peripheral blood mononuclear cells from that sample were used for TCR beta sequencing. Genomic DNA was extracted from the blood cell samples with the Qiagen DNeasy Blood Extraction Kit. The library relied on the immunoSEQ multiplex PCR assay. For the multiplex PCR, a mixture combining 60 forward primers for TCR Vbeta segments and 13 reverse primers for TCR Jbeta segments was used. A multiplex PCR assay on genomic DNA amplified the CDR3 region of rearranged TCR beta genes. Amplified TCR beta libraries were sequenced as 87-base-pair reads on the Illumina HiSeq System. As for the original processing: A later analysis counted approximately 76 million unique TCR beta chains across the 600 to 850 repertoires, and 10 million to 11 million of these chains were shared by at least two donors. Raw reads were error-corrected and collapsed into unique sequences by a nearest-neighbor algorithm in which closely related sequences were merged to remove PCR and sequencing errors. Alignment of CDR3 sequences to IMGT reference sequences was used to assign V, D and J gene segments. For a sequence to be retained, a match of at least six nucleotides to both a V gene segment and a J gene segment was required. A rearrangement counted as productive if the CDR3 had no stop codons and remained in frame with V and J, and every other rearrangement counted as non-productive. CDR3 was defined by IMGT convention, running from the second conserved V-encoded cysteine to the conserved J-encoded phenylalanine. The earlier analysis of roughly 590 of the donors excluded any sequence lacking an unambiguous match to a single V gene segment. In an earlier analysis of almost 600 of the donors, a V segment was called functional when productive rearrangements were above 56.7%, and segregating when the standard deviation between donors exceeded 5%. To diagnose cytomegalovirus status from the catalog of TCR beta chain sequences, a statistical classification framework was built. In a later analysis, V and J genes were assigned by comparing TCR nucleotide sequences against IMGT/GENE-DB human TR gene sequences. Using the TCRdist pipeline, a later analysis assigned CDR3 sequences along with most-parsimonious VDJ recombination scenarios. A later analysis defined each TCR beta chain by its CDR3 amino acid sequence plus V-gene family, and excluded reads lacking a unique V-gene family. As a way to deal with suspected cross-contamination and a sequencing artifact, a later analysis dropped approximately 590 nucleotide sequences that were highly shared and had low generation probability. In a later analysis, a clonal expansion index for each public chain was calculated from normalized within-repertoire ranks of inferred template counts. In a later analysis, generation probabilities were computed with a VDJ recombination model fitted to out-of-frame rearrangements, and the resulting probabilities were checked against IGoR. In a later analysis, TCR-TCR, TCR-HLA and TCR-CMV co-occurrence was scored with hypergeometric tests, and a repertoire-size bias correction was applied to TCR pairs. False discovery rates were estimated in a later analysis by permuting HLA or CMV assignments 20 times. In a later analysis, co-occurring TCRs were grouped using DBSCAN, with TCRdist sequence similarity added in when clustering inside HLA-allele-positive subsets. Co-occurrence clustering excluded repertoires with fewer than 30,000 or more than 120,000 public chains, plus five with anomalous nucleotide sharing. Imported from immuneACCESS, the table was reduced by TCRdb to in-frame sequences with V and J called. These copies leave out some clones; in studies compared against another copy, an unresolved V gene accounts for under half, and the cause of the remainder is not known. The DNA was the basis for D and trimming; V, J and clone size are from that table. The sample table includes 30,000 to 40,000 clones. The ten largest make up 3% to 4% of the sample.

As regards this clone: Its target antigen remains unknown.

General conclusions and limits of the study: In the study, approximately 160 TCR beta chains were listed as associated with cytomegalovirus. Linkage disequilibrium might explain the correlated functional status among segregating V segments, but an unknown experimental factor could not be excluded. The 87-base-pair reads could not distinguish some IMGT-functional V segments, including TRBV6-2 and TRBV6-3, so those segments were excluded. Because HLA typing was missing for some donors at each locus, association tests included only the typed subset. Only TCR beta chains were sequenced in this cohort, and the absence of alpha or paired-chain data limited detectable features. Because counts were too low, some 17 rarely observed V segments, including chromosome 9 orphons, were excluded from the earlier analysis of several hundred of the donors. Roughly uniform sequencing depth across donors was assumed in presence/absence analyses, although this assumption may not hold. In a later genetic analysis, a missense DCLRE1C variant was associated with V-gene and J-gene trimming of TCR beta chains, and the association was replicated in an independent cohort. Cytomegalovirus status was reported to be diagnosed by the classifier with high specificity and sensitivity in both the original and validation cohorts. A further reported finding was that TCR beta sequences accurately predicted the HLA-A and HLA-B alleles for most subjects in the first cohort. The only immune exposure information available for the cohort was CMV serostatus. An earlier analysis of some 560 of the donors showed that most TCR beta V segments appeared in productive rearrangements either about 90% or about 30% of the time, which broadly matched IMGT annotations. Several of the top co-occurrence clusters appeared to be linked to parvovirus B19, influenza, CMV and Epstein-Barr virus, according to a later analysis. Specific HLA alleles were associated with 15,000 to 20,000 TCR beta sequences at a false discovery rate of 0.05 in a later analysis. According to a later genetic analysis, donors in an Asian-associated ancestry cluster had fewer N-insertions in productive TCRs than the approximately 670-donor mean. Three of the identified cytomegalovirus-associated TCR beta chains were confirmed in vitro to be specific for cytomegalovirus antigens. While some public TCRs were present in many individuals, most TCR sequences turned up only very rarely across donors. Compared with equally common non-associated chains, HLA-associated TCR beta chains in a later analysis were more clonally expanded and had lower generation probabilities. In a later analysis, the rate of TCR association differed among HLA loci, with DRB1 alleles having the most associated TCRs and HLA-C alleles having the fewest. The authors suggested that the approach could potentially be extended to other disease states and immunological phenotypes. A cluster of highly shared sequence variants was judged likely to represent a technical artifact of the sequencing pipeline. Strong co-occurrence of HLA alleles, especially DR and DQ, made assigning TCR associations to individual alleles difficult. According to a later analysis, most CMV-associated TCR beta chains appeared to be HLA-restricted, and the HLA associations seemed to be driven largely by CMV exposure.

Sequences SNHLY (CDR1) and FYNNEI (CDR2) are obtained from the germline V gene. The CDR3 runs 14 amino acids, cysteine and phenylalanine included. Just CDR3 DNA is preserved here, 42 bases in frame from base 1. V is shortened by 6 bases, J by 5 bases, and the region joining them spans 16 bases. Sequenced material: PBMCs. The clonotype was recovered from a woman aged 40 to 50 in good health and CMV-seropositive. The chain is made from TRBV2 and TRBJ2-5; the D region possibly corresponds to TRBD2 (5 bases align). At the DNA level, the sequence is TGTGCCAGCAGAGAGGGCCTAGGATGGGAGACCCAGTACTTC. It specifies CASREGLGWETQYF.